This T cell receptor beta chain was obtained from a study of cytomegalovirus exposure and HLA in healthy donors. Study observations and caveats: Earlier analysis yielded a pattern in which most TCR beta V segments were productive about 90% or about 30% of the time.

With regard to this clone: Its antigen is as yet unknown.

Germline CDR1 is SGHNT and CDR2 is YYREEE (reference sequence). V dropped 1 base and J dropped 4 bases, with 11 bases sitting between them. The CDR3 runs to 14 residues. Amplification used 60 Vbeta primers and 13 Jbeta primers. Assay: immunoSEQ multiplex PCR; the TCRdb copy retains only in-frame clones and omits some. The data contain some 90,000 clones, 81% of them singletons. The receptor was isolated from a woman in her seventies in good health and CMV-seropositive. The rearrangement links TRBV5-4 to TRBJ1-1; weak D call: TRBD1 (5 bases). The material sequenced was PBMCs. CDR3 sequence (DNA): TGTGCCAGCAGCTTGTTCAGGGATGGCACTGAAGCTTTCTTT. Amino acids: CASSLFRDGTEAFF.